These T cell receptor beta chains were read from a single sample in a study of cytomegalovirus exposure and HLA in healthy donors. The assay was immunoSEQ multiplex PCR, and TCRdb's table has in-frame clones only and misses some. Of about 170,000 clones in the sample, approximately 80% are singletons; the top ten hold about 7%. The sequencing sample was made of PBMCs. These receptors were taken from a man aged 25-45 years in good health and CMV-seropositive. Both conserved end residues are part of each CDR3. A D gene is named only where the DNA matches it firmly. Clone size is shown for a subset of rows, as once, few, many or a class of expanded clone.

J gene: TRBJ2-3; V gene: TRBV27; D gene: NA; clone size: NA; CDR3 protein: CASLDAGRDTQYF; CDR3 DNA: TGTGCCAGCCTAGACGCAGGGCGGGATACGCAGTATTTT
J gene: TRBJ2-5; V gene: TRBV5-6; D gene: TRBD2; clone size: NA; CDR3 protein: CASSALAGGPETQYF; CDR3 DNA: TGTGCCAGCAGCGCCCTAGCGGGGGGGCCGGAGACCCAGTACTTC
J gene: TRBJ1-4; V gene: TRBV6-6; D gene: TRBD1; clone size: NA; CDR3 protein: CASTRQGQNEKLFF; CDR3 DNA: TGTGCCAGCACTAGACAGGGACAAAATGAAAAACTGTTTTTT
J gene: TRBJ2-5; V gene: TRBV7-2; D gene: TRBD2; clone size: NA; CDR3 protein: CASSLGVSGGQETQYF; CDR3 DNA: TGTGCCAGCAGCTTAGGTGTTAGCGGGGGCCAAGAGACCCAGTACTTC
J gene: TRBJ1-5; V gene: TRBV15; D gene: TRBD1; clone size: NA; CDR3 protein: CATSRDLYRGTGLGSNQPQHF; CDR3 DNA: TGTGCCACCAGCAGAGATCTGTACCGGGGGACAGGACTTGGTTCCAATCAGCCCCAGCATTTT
J gene: TRBJ2-7; V gene: TRBV14; D gene: TRBD2; clone size: NA; CDR3 protein: CASSRGLATTYEQYF; CDR3 DNA: TGTGCCAGCAGCCGAGGACTAGCGACTACCTACGAGCAGTACTTC
J gene: TRBJ2-7; V gene: TRBV11-2; D gene: NA; clone size: NA; CDR3 protein: CASSLDQGEQYF; CDR3 DNA: TGTGCCAGCAGCTTAGATCAGGGGGAGCAGTACTTC
J gene: TRBJ2-2; V gene: TRBV5-6; D gene: NA; clone size: NA; CDR3 protein: CASTREGHTDTGELFF; CDR3 DNA: TGTGCCAGCACCCGAGAGGGACATACAGACACCGGGGAGCTGTTTTTT
J gene: TRBJ2-5; V gene: TRBV20-1; D gene: NA; clone size: NA; CDR3 protein: CSARDGRSEYF; CDR3 DNA: TGCAGTGCTAGAGATGGGCGTAGCGAGTACTTC
J gene: TRBJ1-2; V gene: TRBV6-5; D gene: TRBD1; clone size: NA; CDR3 protein: CASSYQPFRGDYGYTF; CDR3 DNA: TGTGCCAGCAGTTACCAACCATTCAGGGGGGACTATGGCTACACCTTC
J gene: TRBJ1-3; V gene: TRBV7-2; D gene: TRBD1; clone size: NA; CDR3 protein: CASSLVGQGSGNTIYF; CDR3 DNA: TGTGCCAGCAGCTTAGTGGGACAGGGATCTGGAAACACCATATATTTT
J gene: TRBJ1-3; V gene: TRBV6-5; D gene: NA; clone size: NA; CDR3 protein: CASRDSGNTIYF; CDR3 DNA: TGTGCCAGCAGAGACAGCGGAAACACCATATATTTT
J gene: TRBJ2-3; V gene: TRBV29-1; D gene: TRBD1; clone size: NA; CDR3 protein: CSASDRATTDTQYF; CDR3 DNA: TGCAGCGCCTCGGACAGGGCAACCACAGATACGCAGTATTTT
J gene: TRBJ2-6; V gene: TRBV18; D gene: NA; clone size: few; CDR3 protein: CASSPRTANSGANVLTF; CDR3 DNA: TGTGCCAGCTCACCGAGGACAGCCAACTCTGGGGCCAACGTCCTGACTTTC
J gene: TRBJ1-1; V gene: TRBV2; D gene: NA; clone size: few; CDR3 protein: CAGALGAGTEAFF; CDR3 DNA: TGTGCCGGAGCACTTGGGGCAGGCACTGAAGCTTTCTTT
J gene: TRBJ2-3; V gene: TRBV7-2; D gene: TRBD1; clone size: NA; CDR3 protein: CASSPRTGMSTDTQYF; CDR3 DNA: TGTGCCAGCAGCCCGAGGACAGGTATGAGCACAGATACGCAGTATTTT
J gene: TRBJ2-1; V gene: TRBV6-5; D gene: TRBD2; clone size: few; CDR3 protein: CASSYSGEGTRNEQFF; CDR3 DNA: TGTGCCAGCAGTTACTCGGGGGAGGGGACGCGCAATGAGCAGTTCTTC
J gene: TRBJ1-2; V gene: TRBV15; D gene: TRBD1; clone size: NA; CDR3 protein: CATSSFIGQGDYGYTF; CDR3 DNA: TGTGCCACCAGCAGCTTTATCGGACAGGGAGACTATGGCTACACCTTC
J gene: TRBJ2-2; V gene: TRBV6-1; D gene: NA; clone size: NA; CDR3 protein: CASRRAIGGGELFF; CDR3 DNA: TGTGCCAGTCGCCGGGCCATTGGAGGCGGGGAGCTGTTTTTT
J gene: TRBJ2-1; V gene: TRBV7-2; D gene: TRBD2; clone size: NA; CDR3 protein: CASGLLAGTYNEQFF; CDR3 DNA: TGTGCCAGCGGGCTACTAGCGGGGACGTACAATGAGCAGTTCTTC
J gene: TRBJ1-5; V gene: TRBV19; D gene: TRBD1; clone size: NA; CDR3 protein: CASSTRTGGLTVPQHF; CDR3 DNA: TGTGCCAGTAGTACGCGGACAGGGGGCCTCACAGTGCCCCAGCATTTT
J gene: TRBJ1-3; V gene: TRBV6-1; D gene: NA; clone size: NA; CDR3 protein: CASSEDRSGDTIYF; CDR3 DNA: TGTGCCAGCAGTGAAGACAGAAGCGGGGACACCATATATTTT
J gene: TRBJ1-5; V gene: TRBV19; D gene: TRBD1; clone size: NA; CDR3 protein: CASRGQVNQPQHF; CDR3 DNA: TGTGCCAGTAGAGGACAGGTGAATCAGCCCCAGCATTTT
J gene: TRBJ1-1; V gene: TRBV19; D gene: NA; clone size: NA; CDR3 protein: CASSMAMGEAEAFF; CDR3 DNA: TGTGCCAGTAGTATGGCGATGGGGGAGGCTGAAGCTTTCTTT
J gene: TRBJ1-6; V gene: TRBV13; D gene: NA; clone size: once; CDR3 protein: CASSQDRTASPLHF; CDR3 DNA: TGTGCCAGCAGCCAGGACAGAACGGCTTCACCCCTCCACTTT
J gene: TRBJ2-7; V gene: TRBV11-2; D gene: TRBD2; clone size: NA; CDR3 protein: CASSLGGFYEQYF; CDR3 DNA: TGTGCCAGCAGCTTGGGGGGGTTCTACGAGCAGTACTTC
J gene: TRBJ2-7; V gene: TRBV27; D gene: TRBD2; clone size: NA; CDR3 protein: CASSPLSGGPSSYEQYF; CDR3 DNA: TGTGCCAGCAGCCCACTCAGCGGGGGGCCGAGCTCCTACGAGCAGTACTTC
J gene: TRBJ2-1; V gene: TRBV5-4; D gene: TRBD2; clone size: NA; CDR3 protein: CASSSFSGGSYNEQFF; CDR3 DNA: TGTGCCAGCAGCTCTTTTAGCGGGGGCTCCTACAATGAGCAGTTCTTC
J gene: TRBJ2-3; V gene: TRBV2; D gene: TRBD1; clone size: NA; CDR3 protein: CASSPGQTSTDTQYF; CDR3 DNA: TGTGCCAGCAGCCCGGGACAGACTAGCACAGATACGCAGTATTTT
J gene: TRBJ2-2; V gene: TRBV6-1; D gene: TRBD1; clone size: NA; CDR3 protein: CASSVASGTGEGELFF; CDR3 DNA: TGTGCCAGCAGTGTCGCTTCCGGGACAGGGGAGGGGGAGCTGTTTTTT
J gene: TRBJ1-5; V gene: TRBV7-2; D gene: NA; clone size: NA; CDR3 protein: CASSPQQPGLSSNQPQHF; CDR3 DNA: TGTGCCAGCAGCCCTCAACAACCGGGACTGAGTAGCAATCAGCCCCAGCATTTT
J gene: TRBJ2-7; V gene: TRBV4-1; D gene: NA; clone size: NA; CDR3 protein: CASSQHHQGPYEQYF; CDR3 DNA: TGCGCCAGCAGCCAGCATCACCAGGGGCCCTACGAGCAGTACTTC
J gene: TRBJ2-1; V gene: TRBV10-3; D gene: TRBD2; clone size: NA; CDR3 protein: CAISESRTSGINEQFF; CDR3 DNA: TGTGCCATCAGTGAGTCGCGGACTAGCGGGATTAATGAGCAGTTCTTC
J gene: TRBJ2-2; V gene: TRBV5-1; D gene: TRBD1; clone size: NA; CDR3 protein: CASSLLAAGGFTGELFF; CDR3 DNA: TGCGCCAGCAGCTTACTTGCGGCAGGGGGTTTCACCGGGGAGCTGTTTTTT
J gene: TRBJ2-2; V gene: TRBV5-1; D gene: TRBD2; clone size: NA; CDR3 protein: CASSRTSGGSNAGELFF; CDR3 DNA: TGCGCCAGCAGCCGTACTAGCGGGGGGTCGAACGCCGGGGAGCTGTTTTTT
J gene: TRBJ2-3; V gene: TRBV30; D gene: NA; clone size: few; CDR3 protein: CAWSDLPEGTQYF; CDR3 DNA: TGTGCCTGGAGTGACCTCCCGGAGGGTACGCAGTATTTT
J gene: TRBJ1-1; V gene: TRBV11-3; D gene: TRBD1; clone size: NA; CDR3 protein: CASGAFGTETEAFF; CDR3 DNA: TGTGCCAGCGGCGCTTTCGGGACAGAGACTGAAGCTTTCTTT
J gene: TRBJ2-5; V gene: TRBV6-1; D gene: TRBD2; clone size: NA; CDR3 protein: CASSEAAGGQETQYF; CDR3 DNA: TGTGCCAGCAGTGAAGCAGCGGGGGGGCAAGAGACCCAGTACTTC
J gene: TRBJ1-3; V gene: TRBV5-1; D gene: NA; clone size: NA; CDR3 protein: CASSLAGGSSGNTIYF; CDR3 DNA: TGCGCCAGCAGCTTGGCGGGGGGCAGCTCTGGAAACACCATATATTTT
J gene: TRBJ2-7; V gene: TRBV9; D gene: TRBD2; clone size: NA; CDR3 protein: CASSATSGSSYEQYF; CDR3 DNA: TGTGCCAGCAGCGCGACTAGCGGGAGCTCCTACGAGCAGTACTTC
J gene: TRBJ2-7; V gene: TRBV6-1; D gene: TRBD2; clone size: NA; CDR3 protein: CASSRTSDNSYEQYF; CDR3 DNA: TGTGCCAGCAGTCGTACTAGCGACAACTCCTACGAGCAGTACTTC
J gene: TRBJ1-3; V gene: TRBV27; D gene: NA; clone size: NA; CDR3 protein: CASRPTSQTGNTIYF; CDR3 DNA: TGTGCCAGCAGACCAACATCGCAGACTGGAAACACCATATATTTT
J gene: TRBJ1-1; V gene: TRBV5-6; D gene: NA; clone size: NA; CDR3 protein: CASSFPGFPEAFF; CDR3 DNA: TGTGCCAGCAGCTTTCCGGGATTCCCTGAAGCTTTCTTT
J gene: TRBJ2-7; V gene: TRBV7-9; D gene: TRBD2; clone size: few; CDR3 protein: CASSPGWAGGYEQYF; CDR3 DNA: TGTGCCAGCAGCCCGGGGTGGGCGGGAGGCTACGAGCAGTACTTC
J gene: TRBJ2-1; V gene: TRBV5-1; D gene: NA; clone size: NA; CDR3 protein: CASSLSSPGGNEQFF; CDR3 DNA: TGCGCCAGCAGCTTGAGCAGCCCCGGGGGAAATGAGCAGTTCTTC
J gene: TRBJ2-4; V gene: TRBV14; D gene: NA; clone size: NA; CDR3 protein: CASSPTGRAKNIQYF; CDR3 DNA: TGTGCCAGCAGCCCTACAGGGCGAGCCAAAAACATTCAGTACTTC
J gene: TRBJ1-1; V gene: TRBV7-9; D gene: TRBD1; clone size: once; CDR3 protein: CSSSLGQGARGDTEAFF; CDR3 DNA: TGTTCCAGCAGCTTAGGGCAGGGGGCAAGGGGCGACACTGAAGCTTTCTTT
J gene: TRBJ2-7; V gene: TRBV5-4; D gene: TRBD2; clone size: NA; CDR3 protein: CASSGVAGGRYEQYF; CDR3 DNA: TGTGCCAGCAGCGGGGTAGCGGGAGGAAGGTACGAGCAGTACTTC
J gene: TRBJ2-3; V gene: TRBV27; D gene: TRBD2; clone size: once; CDR3 protein: CASSLGLAGGWGTDTQYF; CDR3 DNA: TGTGCCAGCAGTTTGGGACTAGCGGGAGGCTGGGGCACAGATACGCAGTATTTT
J gene: TRBJ1-1; V gene: TRBV21-1; D gene: NA; clone size: once; CDR3 protein: CASSMTRGLLGGEAFF; CDR3 DNA: TGTGCCAGCAGCATGACAAGGGGCCTCCTGGGGGGTGAAGCTTTCTTT
J gene: TRBJ2-7; V gene: TRBV28; D gene: NA; clone size: NA; CDR3 protein: CASSSDGRMASYEQYF; CDR3 DNA: TGTGCCAGCAGTTCCGACGGCAGGATGGCTTCCTACGAGCAGTACTTC
J gene: TRBJ2-7; V gene: TRBV13; D gene: NA; clone size: few; CDR3 protein: CASSLGPVPPSYEQYF; CDR3 DNA: TGTGCCAGCAGCTTAGGCCCAGTCCCTCCCTCCTACGAGCAGTACTTC